Listed below are T cell receptor delta chains from one sample, sequenced in a study of Vδ1+ human thymocytes. TCRdb reprocessed the multiplex PCR reads through CATT. The sample holds about 75,000 delta-chain clones, more than 30% seen once. The sample was Vdelta1+ gamma-delta thymocytes from the thymus. The source is a boy less than two years old who had congenital heart surgery. The CDR3 runs from the conserved cysteine through the conserved F or W. Each record gives: clone size, D gene, J gene, V gene, CDR3 protein, CDR3 DNA. The D gene is left open where the match is weak. Clone size appears in some rows only: once, few, many, or a class for an expanded clone.

>few|NA|TRDJ1|TRDV1
CALGETPGDQYTDKLIF
TGTGCTCTTGGGGAAACCCCAGGGGACCAGTACACCGATAAACTCATCTTT
>few|NA|TRDJ1|TRDV1
CALGERRRRGSCGTDKLIF
TGTGCTCTTGGGGAACGGCGCAGGAGGGGTTCATGTGGCACCGATAAACTCATCTTT
>few|TRDD3|TRDJ1|TRDV1
CALGPSVLGDVCADKLIF
TGTGCTCTTGGGCCATCCGTGCTGGGGGATGTTTGTGCCGATAAACTCATCTTT
>NA|NA|TRDJ1|TRDV1
CALGEVPGATDKLIF
TGTGCTCTTGGGGAAGTCCCCGGCGCAACCGATAAACTCATCTTT
>NA|TRDD2|TRDJ1|TRDV1
CALGESFLLVGFPPYTDKLIF
TGTGCTCTTGGGGAATCCTTCCTACTGGTGGGTTTCCCCCCGTACACCGATAAACTCATCTTT
>few|NA|TRDJ1|TRDV1
CALGELIGRRLGITLTDKLIF
TGTGCTCTTGGGGAACTTATCGGGAGGCGACTGGGAATCACCCTCACCGATAAACTCATCTTT
>NA|TRDD2|TRDJ1|TRDV1
CALLLPTEETYTDKLIF
TGTGCTCTACTCCTTCCTACAGAGGAGACGTACACCGATAAACTCATCTTT
>NA|NA|TRDJ1|TRDV1
CALGDPRYKLIF
TGTGCTCTTGGGGACCCTCGGTATAAACTCATCTTT
>NA|TRDD3|TRDJ1|TRDV1
CALGELPGSWNWGIGDKLIF
TGTGCTCTTGGGGAACTCCCCGGTTCCTGGAACTGGGGGATCGGCGATAAACTCATCTTT
>NA|NA|TRDJ1|TRDV1
CALGGPAPAPDTDKLIF
TGTGCTCTTGGGGGTCCTGCTCCGGCCCCCGACACCGATAAACTCATCTTT
>few|TRDD3|TRDJ1|TRDV1
CALGERFGLRLGDTRSDKLIF
TGTGCTCTTGGGGAACGATTTGGCCTTCGATTGGGGGATACGCGTTCCGATAAACTCATCTTT
>NA|TRDD3|TRDJ1|TRDV1
CALGDPSPGLIGDTHRDKLIF
TGTGCTCTTGGGGATCCTTCCCCCGGACTTATCGGGGATACCCATCGGGATAAACTCATCTTT
>NA|TRDD3|TRDJ1|TRDV1
CALGELPVSYVALLGDNTDKLIF
TGTGCTCTTGGGGAACTCCCCGTTTCCTACGTAGCCCTACTGGGGGATAACACCGATAAGCTCATCTTT
>NA|NA|TRDJ1|TRDV1
CALGEFGAPGDKLIF
TGTGCTCTTGGGGAATTTGGCGCCCCAGGAGATAAACTCATCTTT
>NA|TRDD3|TRDJ1|TRDV1
CALGVRLPSFTGGHYTDKLIF
TGTGCTCTTGGGGTCAGGCTTCCCTCATTTACTGGGGGACACTACACCGATAAACTCATCTTT
>NA|NA|TRDJ1|TRDV1
CALGELLTSKPHDKLIF
TGTGCTCTTGGGGAACTCTTGACTTCCAAACCCCACGATAAACTCATCTTT
>few|NA|TRDJ1|TRDV1
CALGVLRLEYPDKLIF
TGTGCTCTTGGGGTCCTAAGGCTAGAATATCCCGATAAACTCATCTTT
>NA|TRDD3|TRDJ1|TRDV2
CACDTGTGGYVLTDKPIF
TGTGCCTGTGACACGGGTACTGGGGGATACGTTCTTACCGATAAACCCATCTTT
>few|TRDD3|TRDJ1|TRDV1
CALGPPSLPTGGYLYTDKLIF
TGTGCTCTTGGGCCACCTTCCCTCCCCACTGGGGGATACCTTTACACCGATAAACTCATCTTT
>few|NA|TRDJ1|TRDV1
CALGEPPSFSVLRDKLIF
TGTGCTCTTGGGGAGCCACCTTCTTTTTCCGTACTGCGCGATAAACTCATCTTT
>once|TRDD3|TRDJ1|TRDV1
CALGERLPTGLSSTGGYSGYTDKLIF
TGTGCTCTTGGGGAACGCCTTCCTACTGGCCTCTCGAGTACTGGGGGATACTCGGGCTACACCGATAAACTCATCTTT
>NA|NA|TRDJ1|TRDV1
CALGEPRLRMYTDKLIF
TGTGCTCTTGGGGAACCGCGCCTTCGGATGTACACCGATAAACTCATCTTT
>NA|NA|TRDJ1|TRDV1
CALGEYRRWGPRGHTDKLIF
TGTGCTCTTGGGGAATACCGACGTTGGGGGCCCCGAGGCCACACCGATAAACTCATCTTT
>few|TRDD3|TRDJ1|TRDV1
CALGELTNRAFPRTGGFDKLIF
TGTGCTCTTGGGGAACTCACAAACCGCGCCTTCCCCCGTACTGGGGGATTTGATAAACTCATCTTT
>few|TRDD3|TRDJ1|TRDV1
CALGEYSYSGGYYTDKLIF
TGTGCTCTTGGGGAGTATTCCTACTCTGGGGGATACTACACCGATAAACTCATCTTT
>few|TRDD3|TRDJ1|TRDV1
CALGQGAYWGIINDKLIF
TGTGCTCTTGGCCAAGGGGCCTACTGGGGGATTATTAACGATAAACTCATCTTT
>NA|NA|TRDJ1|TRDV1
CALGESARSYPDKLIF
TGTGCTCTTGGGGAGTCGGCTCGCTCGTACCCCGATAAACTCATCTTT
>NA|NA|TRDJ1|TRDV1
CALGAPSYLGDYYSALIF
TGTGCTCTTGGGGCGCCTTCCTACCTGGGGGATTACTATTCTGCACTCATCTTT
>few|TRDD3|TRDJ1|TRDV1
CALGEHPRGDLADKLIF
TGTGCTCTTGGGGAACACCCCCGGGGGGATCTGGCCGATAAACTCATCTTT
>NA|TRDD3|TRDJ1|TRDV1
CALGELGPYSRYWGIHPHTDKLIF
TGTGCTCTTGGGGAACTCGGGCCCTACAGTCGGTACTGGGGGATACACCCTCACACCGATAAACTCATCTTT
>NA|NA|TRDJ1|TRDV1
CALGGTSMGGRLFPYTDKLIF
TGTGCTCTTGGGGGCACCTCTATGGGAGGGCGACTCTTCCCGTACACCGATAAACTCATCTTT
>NA|NA|TRDJ1|TRDV2
CACDTEDTYRTDKLIF
TGTGCCTGTGACACCGAGGATACCTACCGCACCGATAAGCTCATCTTT
>NA|TRDD3|TRDJ1|TRDV1
CALGEGPGPYWGIHQTYTDKLIF
TGTGCTCTTGGGGAAGGACCCGGGCCTTACTGGGGGATACACCAGACCTACACCGATAAACTCATCTTT
>few|TRDD3|TRDJ1|TRDV2
CACEANYWGPLYTDKLIF
TGTGCCTGTGAAGCCAATTACTGGGGACCATTGTACACCGATAAACTCATCTTT
>NA|TRDD3|TRDJ1|TRDV1
CALGEILPGYARYTDKLIF
TGTGCTCTTGGGGAAATTTTGCCGGGATACGCAAGGTACACCGATAAACTCATCTTT
>NA|TRDD3|TRDJ1|TRDV1
CALGVTVWGTSDKLIF
TGTGCTCTTGGGGTTACAGTCTGGGGGACGTCCGATAAACTCATCTTT
>NA|NA|TRDJ2|TRDV2
CACDIPAALALTAQLFF
TGTGCCTGTGACATCCCCGCCGCTCTAGCTTTGACAGCACAACTCTTCTTT
>few|TRDD3|TRDJ1|TRDV1
CALGEPFLVLGEGTDKLIF
TGTGCTCTTGGGGAACCTTTCCTCGTACTGGGGGAAGGGACCGATAAACTCATCTTT
>few|TRDD3|TRDJ1|TRDV1
CALGELGGYAGFDKLIF
TGTGCTCTTGGGGAACTAGGGGGATACGCCGGCTTTGATAAACTCATCTTT
>NA|TRDD3|TRDJ1|TRDV1
CALGELVTPTQGIQPLYTDKLIF
TGTGCTCTTGGGGAACTTGTCACGCCTACCCAGGGGATACAACCCCTATACACCGATAAACTCATCTTT
>NA|NA|TRDJ1|TRDV1
CALGEPLLLSPGALATDKLIF
TGTGCTCTTGGGGAACCCCTCCTATTAAGCCCTGGGGCCTTAGCTACCGATAAACTCATCTTT
>few|TRDD3|TRDJ1|TRDV2
CACDTIGGGGYAETDKLIF
TGTGCCTGTGACACAATCGGGGGTGGGGGATACGCGGAGACCGATAAACTCATCTTT
>few|NA|TRDJ1|TRDV1
CALGDTRGPLPDLTDKLIF
TGTGCTCTTGGGGACACCCGCGGGCCTTTGCCTGACCTTACCGATAAACTCATCTTT
>NA|TRDD3|TRDJ1|TRDV1
CALGELRALSRYWGKGARKLIF
TGTGCTCTTGGGGAGCTTAGGGCACTTTCCCGGTACTGGGGGAAAGGGGCCCGTAAACTCATCTTT